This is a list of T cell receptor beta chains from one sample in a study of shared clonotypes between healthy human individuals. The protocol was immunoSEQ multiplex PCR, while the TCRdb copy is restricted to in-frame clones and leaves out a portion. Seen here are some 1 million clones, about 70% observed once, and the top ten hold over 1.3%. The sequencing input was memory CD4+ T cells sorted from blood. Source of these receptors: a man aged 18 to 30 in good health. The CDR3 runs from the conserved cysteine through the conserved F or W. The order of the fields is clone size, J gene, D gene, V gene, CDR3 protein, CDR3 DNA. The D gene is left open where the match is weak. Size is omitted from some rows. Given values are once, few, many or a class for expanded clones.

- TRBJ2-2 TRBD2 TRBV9 CASKQREATGELFF TGTGCCAGCAAGCAGCGGGAGGCTACCGGGGAGCTGTTTTTT
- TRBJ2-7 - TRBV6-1 CASSEYGGQPNGQYF TGTGCCAGCAGTGAATACGGGGGACAACCCAATGGGCAGTACTTC
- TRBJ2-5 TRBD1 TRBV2 CASSRGQGHRETQYF TGTGCCAGCAGTCGGGGACAGGGACACCGGGAGACCCAGTACTTC
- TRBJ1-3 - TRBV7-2 CASSTIPEGSGNTIYF TGTGCCAGCAGCACTATACCAGAGGGCTCTGGAAACACCATATATTTT
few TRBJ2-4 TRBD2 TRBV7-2 CASSPGRGGNIQYF TGTGCCAGCAGCCCAGGGAGGGGAGGAAACATTCAGTACTTC
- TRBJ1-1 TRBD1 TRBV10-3 CAITGQGSSEAFF TGTGCCATCACCGGACAGGGGTCCTCTGAAGCTTTCTTT
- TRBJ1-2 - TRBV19 CASSPRTGAGYTF TGTGCCAGTAGTCCAAGGACGGGGGCAGGCTACACCTTC
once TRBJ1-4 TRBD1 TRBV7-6 CASSLDGTVNEKLFF TGTGCCAGCAGCTTAGACGGGACAGTTAATGAAAAACTGTTTTTT
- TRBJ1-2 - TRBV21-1 CASSEGPRVRYTF TGTGCCAGCAGCGAGGGACCGAGGGTTCGCTACACCTTC
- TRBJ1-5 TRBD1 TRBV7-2 CASSSRTGGQPQHF TGTGCCAGCAGCTCTCGGACAGGGGGCCAGCCCCAGCATTTT
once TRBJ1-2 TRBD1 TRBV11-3 CASSFSPRDRGGYTF TGTGCCAGCAGCTTTTCCCCCAGGGACAGGGGGGGCTACACCTTC
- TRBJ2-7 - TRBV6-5 CATDASDSYEQYF TGTGCCACCGACGCCTCCGACTCCTACGAGCAGTACTTC
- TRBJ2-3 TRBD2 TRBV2 CASSEAGLAGNTDTQYF TGTGCCAGCAGTGAAGCGGGGCTAGCGGGGAACACAGATACGCAGTATTTT
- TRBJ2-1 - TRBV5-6 CASSSYSGLRIGQFF TGTGCCAGCAGCTCTTATTCGGGACTTCGGATCGGGCAGTTCTTC
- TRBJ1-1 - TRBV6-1 CASSERGSTEAFF TGTGCCAGCAGTGAACGGGGGAGCACTGAAGCTTTCTTT
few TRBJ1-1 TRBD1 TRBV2 CASSAGGSEAFF TGTGCCAGCAGTGCAGGGGGCTCTGAAGCTTTCTTT
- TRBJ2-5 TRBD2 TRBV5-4 CASTLGGGKETQYF TGTGCCAGCACCCTGGGGGGAGGGAAAGAGACCCAGTACTTC